This T cell receptor (beta chain) was recovered during a study of shared clonotypes between healthy human individuals. The assay was immunoSEQ multiplex PCR, and TCRdb's table has in-frame clones only and misses some. The sample lists roughly 2 million clones; about 95% were seen once. Trimming pared 8 bases from V and 6 bases from J, leaving 16 bases between. This CDR3 spans 13 amino acids. CDR1 and CDR2 (germline): MNHEY, SVGAGI. The TCR originated in a young man in good health. This chain connects TRBV6-5 to TRBJ2-5, with D possibly being TRBD1 (6 bases). The sequencing sample was made of naive CD4+ T cells sorted from blood. This sample's subset: CD45RA+ positively selected. The CDR3 loop is CASRDTDLKTQYF. For the CDR3, the DNA is TGTGCCAGCCGGGACACCGATTTAAAGACCCAGTACTTC.